The rows below give T cell receptor beta chains drawn from one sample of a study of blood T cell repertoires in COVID-19. Some clones are missing from TCRdb's copy, which holds only in-frame ones; the method was immunoSEQ multiplex PCR. The table includes some 350,000 clones, about 90% detected once. The material sequenced was PBMCs or T cells enriched from blood (not recorded which). All receptors derive from a woman under 40 who had recovered from COVID-19. CDR3s include the opening cysteine and the closing phenylalanine or tryptophan. The order of the fields is clone size, J gene, V gene, D gene, CDR3 protein, CDR3 DNA. A D gene is named only where the DNA matches it firmly. Size values are once, few and many counts, or a class for expanded clones, and some rows have none.

>-|TRBJ1-2|TRBV30|-
CAWALSGGGYTF
TGTGCCTGGGCCCTTAGCGGCGGTGGCTACACCTTC
>-|TRBJ1-4|TRBV25-1|-
CASSEFAGGGEKLFF
TGTGCCAGCAGTGAATTCGCCGGGGGTGGTGAAAAACTGTTTTTT
>-|TRBJ1-5|TRBV27|-
CASSPLWENQPQHF
TGTGCCAGCAGTCCCCTTTGGGAGAATCAGCCCCAGCATTTT
>-|TRBJ1-2|TRBV28|TRBD1
CASRPTGGHYGYTF
TGTGCCAGCAGACCGACAGGGGGCCACTATGGCTACACCTTC
>-|TRBJ1-2|TRBV3-1/TRBV3-2|TRBD1
CASSQDGQGVRGYTF
TGTGCCAGCAGCCAAGACGGACAGGGGGTACGTGGCTACACCTTC
>-|TRBJ1-2|TRBV30|-
CAWSGNYGYTF
TGTGCCTGGTCAGGGAACTATGGCTACACCTTC
>-|TRBJ2-3|TRBV7-9|TRBD2
CASSLASGGFDTQYF
TGTGCCAGCAGCTTAGCGAGCGGGGGGTTCGATACGCAGTATTTT
>-|TRBJ1-2|TRBV28|-
CASSLINYGYTF
TGTGCCAGCAGTCTTATTAACTATGGCTACACCTTC
>-|TRBJ1-2|TRBV4-3|-
CASSQELGFGVYTF
TGCGCCAGCAGCCAAGAATTGGGGTTCGGGGTCTACACCTTC
>-|TRBJ2-7|TRBV2|TRBD1
CASSDRGSFDEQYF
TGTGCCAGCAGCGACAGGGGGAGTTTCGACGAGCAGTACTTC
>-|TRBJ1-5|TRBV28|TRBD1
CASSSGQEVYSNQPQHF
TGTGCCAGCAGTTCCGGACAGGAGGTTTATAGCAATCAGCCCCAGCATTTT
>-|TRBJ1-5|TRBV6-5|-
CASSHGGAGQPQHF
TGTGCCAGCAGTCACGGGGGGGCAGGACAGCCCCAGCATTTT
>-|TRBJ1-2|TRBV2|TRBD1
CATRPGTGFSGYTF
TGTGCCACCCGTCCCGGGACAGGGTTCTCGGGCTACACCTTC
>once|TRBJ1-6|TRBV3-1/TRBV3-2|-
CASSQGSRVPVHF
TGTGCCAGCAGCCAAGGGAGTAGAGTACCGGTCCACTTT
>-|TRBJ1-1|TRBV6-5|-
CASALGGRANTEAFF
TGTGCCAGCGCCCTCGGGGGGAGGGCAAACACTGAAGCTTTCTTT
>-|TRBJ1-1|TRBV27|-
CASSLVLNTEAFF
TGTGCCAGCAGCCTTGTATTGAACACTGAAGCTTTCTTT
>-|TRBJ2-5|TRBV3-1/TRBV3-2|TRBD1
CASSQHKPGQLREETQYF
TGTGCCAGCAGCCAACACAAACCGGGACAGCTCCGTGAAGAGACCCAGTACTTC
>-|TRBJ2-1|TRBV19|TRBD1
CASSIHGFDRGGYNEQFF
TGTGCCAGTAGTATACATGGGTTTGACAGGGGAGGCTACAATGAGCAGTTCTTC
>-|TRBJ2-1|TRBV6-5|TRBD2
CASSLLAGGDEQFF
TGTGCCAGCAGTCTACTAGCGGGGGGGGATGAGCAGTTCTTC
>-|TRBJ2-3|TRBV5-1|TRBD1
CASSELTGGEGTQYF
TGCGCCAGCAGCGAACTAACAGGGGGCGAGGGTACGCAGTATTTT
>-|TRBJ1-2|TRBV20-1|TRBD1
CSARSTGTAF
TGCAGTGCTAGGTCGACAGGGACCGCCTTC
>once|TRBJ2-5|TRBV7-9|TRBD2
CASSLIAGPKETQYF
TGTGCCAGCAGCTTAATAGCGGGGCCCAAAGAGACCCAGTACTTC
>-|TRBJ1-6|TRBV30|-
CAWSDTGNSPLHF
TGTGCCTGGAGTGATACAGGGAATTCACCCCTCCACTTT
>-|TRBJ1-4|TRBV18|TRBD1
CASSPNRGPTNEKLFF
TGTGCCAGCTCACCGAATAGGGGGCCAACTAATGAAAAACTGTTTTTT
>-|TRBJ2-2|TRBV28|TRBD2
CASSFLAGNTGELFF
TGTGCCAGCAGTTTCCTAGCGGGGAACACCGGGGAGCTGTTTTTT
>-|TRBJ2-2|TRBV5-1|-
CASSLTSSWATGELFF
TGCGCCAGCAGCTTGACCTCCTCGTGGGCCACCGGGGAGCTGTTTTTT
>-|TRBJ1-1|TRBV9|TRBD1
CASSVGTGEAFF
TGTGCCAGCAGCGTTGGGACAGGGGAAGCTTTCTTT
>-|TRBJ1-6|TRBV4-3|-
CASSQDAGINSPLHF
TGCGCCAGCAGCCAAGATGCAGGCATTAATTCACCCCTCCACTTT
>-|TRBJ1-2|TRBV6-4|-
CASSPGRETVYGYTF
TGTGCCAGCAGTCCCGGGAGGGAGACAGTCTATGGCTACACCTTC
>-|TRBJ1-4|TRBV2|-
CASSIDRWNEKLFF
TGTGCCAGCAGTATAGACAGGTGGAATGAAAAACTGTTTTTT
>once|TRBJ2-7|TRBV6-5|-
CASSSHSPAYEQYF
TGTGCCAGCAGTTCTCACTCCCCCGCTTACGAGCAGTACTTC
>-|TRBJ1-1|TRBV5-1|TRBD1
CASSSRTGTGGTEAFF
TGCGCCAGCAGCTCAAGGACCGGGACAGGGGGCACTGAAGCTTTCTTT
>-|TRBJ1-5|TRBV2|-
CAGGDLQGSNQPQHF
TGTGCCGGGGGAGATCTGCAGGGGAGCAATCAGCCCCAGCATTTT
>once|TRBJ2-3|TRBV27|TRBD2
CASSFTGTRDTQYF
TGTGCCAGCAGTTTCACCGGGACTAGAGATACGCAGTATTTT
>-|TRBJ1-1|TRBV4-1|-
CASSQATEAFF
TGCGCCAGCAGCCAGGCCACTGAAGCTTTCTTT
>once|TRBJ1-2|TRBV3-1/TRBV3-2|-
CASSPGQIEGYTF
TGTGCCAGCAGCCCTGGCCAAATCGAAGGCTACACCTTC